These T cell receptor beta chains were read from a single sample in a study of T cell responses to AZD1222 COVID-19 vaccine. The protocol was immunoSEQ multiplex PCR, while the TCRdb copy is restricted to in-frame clones and leaves out a portion. The sample gives about 110,000 clones, 70% to 90% of which show up once; about 9.3% is in the top ten. The material sequenced was peripheral blood, taken on day 0 of AZD1222 vaccination. The source of these receptors is an adult in good health. Both conserved end residues are part of each CDR3. D genes are given only for firm matches. Size is stated for part of the rows, as once, few or many counts, or as a class when the clone is expanded.

v_gene: TRBV30; d_gene: TRBD1; j_gene: TRBJ1-1; abundance: .; CDR3aa: CAWRTGGTEAFF; CDR3nt: TGTGCCTGGAGAACAGGGGGCACTGAAGCTTTCTTT
v_gene: TRBV6-1; d_gene: .; j_gene: TRBJ1-5; abundance: .; CDR3aa: CASSERDGNQPQHF; CDR3nt: TGTGCCAGCAGTGAAAGGGATGGCAATCAGCCCCAGCATTTT
v_gene: TRBV3-1/TRBV3-2; d_gene: .; j_gene: TRBJ2-7; abundance: .; CDR3aa: CASSQDAGWEQYF; CDR3nt: TGTGCCAGCAGCCAAGATGCGGGGTGGGAGCAGTACTTC
v_gene: TRBV5-1; d_gene: .; j_gene: TRBJ1-4; abundance: .; CDR3aa: CASSPDRILNEKLFF; CDR3nt: TGCGCCAGCAGCCCAGACAGGATTCTTAATGAAAAACTGTTTTTT
v_gene: TRBV20-1; d_gene: TRBD2; j_gene: TRBJ2-7; abundance: .; CDR3aa: CSASVPSGRYEQYF; CDR3nt: TGCAGTGCTAGTGTGCCTAGCGGGAGGTACGAGCAGTACTTC
v_gene: TRBV19; d_gene: .; j_gene: TRBJ2-6; abundance: .; CDR3aa: CASSLLAGANVLTF; CDR3nt: TGTGCCAGTAGTCTCCTAGCTGGGGCCAACGTCCTGACTTTC
v_gene: TRBV30; d_gene: .; j_gene: TRBJ1-5; abundance: once; CDR3aa: CAWSLGGLRSNQPQHF; CDR3nt: TGTGCCTGGAGCCTGGGGGGGCTGAGGAGCAATCAGCCCCAGCATTTT
v_gene: TRBV7-8; d_gene: .; j_gene: TRBJ2-6; abundance: few; CDR3aa: CASSSTQRAGGANVLTF; CDR3nt: TGTGCCAGCAGCTCAACTCAGAGGGCGGGTGGGGCCAACGTCCTGACTTTC
v_gene: TRBV4-2; d_gene: .; j_gene: TRBJ1-1; abundance: .; CDR3aa: CASSQDVGGTGEAFF; CDR3nt: TGTGCCAGCAGCCAAGATGTGGGGGGGACGGGTGAAGCTTTCTTT
v_gene: TRBV3-1/TRBV3-2; d_gene: TRBD2; j_gene: TRBJ2-2; abundance: .; CDR3aa: CASSHLSGTVGELFF; CDR3nt: TGTGCCAGCAGCCATCTTAGCGGGACGGTTGGGGAGCTGTTTTTT
v_gene: TRBV9; d_gene: .; j_gene: TRBJ1-3; abundance: once; CDR3aa: CASSPRQSSGNTIYF; CDR3nt: TGTGCCAGCAGCCCCCGCCAGAGCTCTGGAAACACCATATATTTT
v_gene: TRBV5-1; d_gene: .; j_gene: TRBJ1-4; abundance: .; CDR3aa: CASSLSRQGHEKLFF; CDR3nt: TGCGCCAGCAGCTTGTCGCGTCAGGGCCATGAAAAACTGTTTTTT
v_gene: TRBV21-1; d_gene: .; j_gene: TRBJ2-7; abundance: .; CDR3aa: CASSTQTPTYEQYF; CDR3nt: TGTGCCAGCAGCACGCAGACTCCCACCTACGAGCAGTACTTC
v_gene: TRBV19; d_gene: TRBD1; j_gene: TRBJ2-7; abundance: .; CDR3aa: CASSMGQSWDEQYF; CDR3nt: TGTGCCAGTAGTATGGGACAGTCCTGGGACGAGCAGTACTTC
v_gene: TRBV4-3; d_gene: .; j_gene: TRBJ1-3; abundance: .; CDR3aa: CASSQDAWDGTGNTIYF; CDR3nt: TGCGCCAGCAGCCAAGATGCGTGGGACGGGACTGGAAACACCATATATTTT
v_gene: TRBV5-8; d_gene: .; j_gene: TRBJ2-5; abundance: .; CDR3aa: CASSLVGSETQYF; CDR3nt: TGTGCCAGCAGCTTGGTAGGGAGCGAGACCCAGTACTTC
v_gene: TRBV30; d_gene: .; j_gene: TRBJ2-5; abundance: .; CDR3aa: CAWTQRIRETQYF; CDR3nt: TGTGCCTGGACCCAAAGAATACGGGAGACCCAGTACTTC
v_gene: TRBV6-5; d_gene: TRBD2; j_gene: TRBJ2-5; abundance: .; CDR3aa: CASRTSGGQETQYF; CDR3nt: TGTGCCAGCCGAACTAGCGGGGGGCAAGAGACCCAGTACTTC
v_gene: TRBV18; d_gene: .; j_gene: TRBJ1-2; abundance: .; CDR3aa: CASSPTAIRHGYTF; CDR3nt: TGTGCCAGCTCACCCACAGCCATCAGACACGGCTACACCTTC
v_gene: TRBV11-2; d_gene: .; j_gene: TRBJ1-1; abundance: .; CDR3aa: CASSLDSQAPTEAFF; CDR3nt: TGTGCCAGCAGCTTAGATTCACAGGCTCCCACTGAAGCTTTCTTT
v_gene: TRBV28; d_gene: .; j_gene: TRBJ2-1; abundance: .; CDR3aa: CASSLSGTAGNEQFF; CDR3nt: TGTGCCAGCAGTTTATCCGGGACGGCAGGTAATGAGCAGTTCTTC
v_gene: TRBV7-2; d_gene: TRBD1; j_gene: TRBJ1-5; abundance: .; CDR3aa: CASSLDRGERPQHF; CDR3nt: TGTGCCAGCAGCTTAGACAGGGGAGAGAGGCCCCAGCATTTT
v_gene: TRBV4-3; d_gene: .; j_gene: TRBJ2-3; abundance: .; CDR3aa: CASSQAIAGSTDTQYF; CDR3nt: TGCGCCAGCAGCCAAGCAATCGCGGGCAGCACAGATACGCAGTATTTT